The table lists the clone carrying this TCR beta chain with many counts. Its matching antigen is unknown. TCRdb re-analysed the 5' RACE reads in MiXCR, keeping a single row per CDR3 protein. The table includes 250,000 or so distinct CDR3 sequences, 6% to 7.5% detected once. The data derive from a study of T cells after yellow fever vaccination. Whole-study context: Some fractions had low cell numbers, and these were prepared with SMART-Seq v4 Ultra Low Input.

Study-wide results and caveats: Clonotype sharing between CD4 and CD8 compartments was small.

V was pared by 5 bases and J by 7 bases, with 10 bases of the junction left unmatched. Germline lookup yields CDR1 DFQATT and CDR2 SNEGSKA (reference sequence). This CDR3 is 14 amino acids long. J is TRBJ2-1 and V is TRBV20-1, with 8 bases that match TRBD2. Here the sequenced sample was CD4+ T cells sorted from PBMCs, taken 15 days after the yellow fever booster vaccination. This clonotype originated in a man aged 25-45 years who received the YFV17D yellow fever vaccine. The DNA of the CDR3 is TGCAGTGCTCGTGATTTAGCGGGAACTAATGAGCAGTTCTTC. Encoded protein: CSARDLAGTNEQFF.